These 32 T cell receptor beta chains were sequenced from one sample in a study of cytomegalovirus exposure and HLA in healthy donors. PCR involved 60 Vbeta and 13 Jbeta primers. Libraries were prepared by immunoSEQ multiplex PCR; TCRdb keeps only in-frame clonotypes and omits some of them. The table records roughly 110,000 clones, approximately 79% of them present only once. The sample taken for sequencing was PBMCs. Receptor source: a woman aged 40 to 50 in good health and CMV-seropositive.

The chain joins TRBV7-2 to TRBJ2-7; the match to TRBD2 covers 7 bases. Germline loops: CDR1 SGHTA, CDR2 FQGNSA. The CDR3 totals 14 residues. The junction had 1 base not matched to a gene; V was cut back by 1 base and J by 1 base. CDR3 coding DNA: TGTGCCAGCAGCTTAGAGCGGGGATCCTACGAGCAGTACTTC. Protein: CASSLERGSYEQYF. Variable domain in full (rest from reference TRBV7-2 and TRBJ2-7): GAGVSQSPSNKVTEKGKDVELRCDPISGHTALYWYRQSLGQGLEFLIYFQGNSAPDKSGLPSDRFSAERTGGSVSTLTIQRTQQEDSAVYLCASSLERGSYEQYFGPGTRLTVT.

This clone was observed at least ten times. The CDR3 region is CATSRDLGTRYTF. CDR3 in DNA: TGTGCCACCAGCAGAGATCTGGGGACACGCTACACCTTC. This sequence joins TRBV15 and TRBJ1-2, with TRBD1 as a possible D gene (6 bases). The germline V gene has CDR1 LNHNV and CDR2 YYDKDF (reference sequence). V lost 0 bases and J lost 9, with 11 bases in between. The CDR3 length is 13 residues.

The chain recombines TRBV4-3 with TRBJ2-1; D is unresolved. Germline assignment: CDR1 LGHNA and CDR2 YSLEER. With 4 bases removed from V and 0 bases from J, the gap between germline ends came to 7 bases. CDR3 length: 14 amino acids. The CDR3 protein is CASSLERSYNEQFF. The CDR3 region has the DNA TGCGCCAGCAGCCTTGAGCGCTCCTACAATGAGCAGTTCTTC.

The chain is built from TRBV19 and TRBJ1-2, with TRBD1 identical over 7 bases. V lost 5 bases, J lost 4 bases, and 13 bases stayed unmatched. CDR1 and CDR2 from the germline V gene are LNHDA and SQIVND (reference sequence). This CDR3 region has 16 residues. Here the CDR3 reads CASSGDSSGGSYGYTF. The CDR3 DNA sequence: TGTGCCAGTAGTGGGGACAGCTCAGGAGGCTCCTATGGCTACACCTTC.

The chain links TRBV6-5 to TRBJ2-3; 7 bases match TRBD2. The CDR3 has 15 amino acids. CDR1 and CDR2 from the germline V gene are MNHEY and SVGAGI. Trimming cost V 6 bases and J 3 bases; bases outside gene matches: 9. CDR3 amino acids: CASSTPGAGTDTQYF. CDR3 DNA: TGTGCCAGCAGCACCCCAGGAGCGGGGACAGATACGCAGTATTTT.

Only a few counts were recorded for this clone. The chain joins TRBV7-9 to TRBJ1-1; D gene ambiguous. V lost 2 bases and J 4 bases, leaving 8 bases between the germline ends. The CDR3 length is 13 residues. Germline CDR1 is SEHNR and CDR2 is FQNEAQ (reference sequence). The CDR3 DNA is TGTGCCAGCAGCTTATCGGCGGTCACTGAAGCTTTCTTT. Translated, it gives CASSLSAVTEAFF.

The rearrangement joins TRBV6-5 to TRBJ2-2, with D possibly being TRBD2 (8 bases). The germline CDR1 and CDR2 sequences are MNHEY and SVGAGI. Deletions cut 6 bases from V and 6 bases from J, with 17 bases between. CDR3 size: 15 residues. CDR3 residues: CASRKGAGGAGELFF. CDR3 DNA: TGTGCCAGCAGGAAGGGGGCGGGGGGCGCCGGGGAGCTGTTTTTT.

The chain employs TRBV5-1 and TRBJ1-4; TRBD1 is a possible D gene (6 bases). Trimming shortened V by 5 bases and J by 4 bases, and 12 bases separated the two germline ends. This CDR3 is 14 amino acids long. Per the germline V gene, CDR1 is SGHRS and CDR2 is YFSETQ. The CDR3 sequence is CASSMRGGNEKLFF. The CDR3 nucleotides read TGCGCCAGCAGTATGAGGGGGGGTAATGAAAAACTGTTTTTT.

V gene TRBV7-9 combines with J gene TRBJ2-3, with D possibly being TRBD2 (5 bases). With 5 bases removed from V and 2 bases from J, the gap between germline ends came to 14 bases. This CDR3 spans 15 amino acids. CDR1 is SEHNR, CDR2 FQNEAQ, per germline (reference sequence). The CDR3 region has the DNA TGTGCCAGCAGCCTTACGCGGGCACTCACAGATACGCAGTATTTT. As protein: CASSLTRALTDTQYF.

J is TRBJ2-3 and V is TRBV4-1; D remains unclear. The CDR3 has 16 residues. Per the germline V gene, CDR1 is MGHRA and CDR2 is YSYEKL. Between the trimmed V and J ends, which lost 0 bases and 2 bases, there was a span of 12 bases. CDR3 coding DNA: TGCGCCAGCAGCCAAGATCTTACCCTATCCACAGATACGCAGTATTTT. Translation: CASSQDLTLSTDTQYF.

In the case of this clone: One end of the junction does not line up with germline, which may come from a read error. The chain uses TRBV30 and TRBJ1-3; D unclear. The germline gives CDR1 GTSNPN, CDR2 SVGIG (reference sequence). The CDR3 is 12 residues long. In nucleotides, the CDR3 is TGCGCCCGGGGTTACTCTGGAAACACCATATATTTT. Its protein product is CARGYSGNTIYF.

This chain uses TRBV27 with TRBJ2-2; D call uncertain. The germline V gene encodes CDR1 MNHEY and CDR2 SMNVEV (reference sequence). Trimming removed 6 bases from V and 4 bases from J, with 18 bases in between. The CDR3 is 16 residues long. CDR3 sequence: CASSRNLGASTGELFF. CDR3 bases: TGTGCCAGCAGCCGCAACCTGGGCGCAAGCACCGGGGAGCTGTTTTTT.

There are a few counts of this clone. The J gene is TRBJ1-5, the V gene TRBV19, with 8 bases that match TRBD1. Germline CDR1 is LNHDA and CDR2 is SQIVND (reference sequence). The CDR3 is made up of 16 amino acids. V dropped 3 bases and J dropped 4; count of bases not matched to a gene: 8. The CDR3 coding sequence is TGTGCCAGTAGTATGGGCAGGGGGCGAAAAAATCAGCCCCAGCATTTT. Encoded protein: CASSMGRGRKNQPQHF.

CDR3 loop: CASTSPGGLEQYF. The DNA for the CDR3 is TGTGCCAGCACCTCACCAGGGGGGCTCGAGCAGTACTTC. This chain connects TRBV7-2 to TRBJ2-7, with D perhaps TRBD1 (7 bases). Germline V gene sequence: CDR1 SGHTA, CDR2 FQGNSA. The CDR3 extends over 13 amino acids. Trimming shortened V by 7 bases and J by 6 bases, and 16 bases separated the two germline ends.

V usage is TRBV6-1 and J usage is TRBJ2-7, with unresolved D. The CDR3 is 13 residues long. Between the trimmed V and J ends, which lost 3 bases and 2 bases, there was a span of 8 bases. The germline gives CDR1 MNHNS, CDR2 SASEGT. The CDR3, as DNA: TGTGCCAGCAGTGACCCCCCTCCCTACGAGCAGTACTTC. Translating it yields CASSDPPPYEQYF.

The gene calls are TRBV7-9 and TRBJ1-5; D might be TRBD1 (5 bases). The CDR3 sequence is 16 residues long. Germline V gene data show CDR1 as SEHNR and CDR2 as FQNEAQ (reference sequence). The ends were cut back, 2 bases at V and 0 bases at J, with 11 bases in the middle. The CDR3 sequence: CASSLQGPNSNQPQHF. The CDR3, as DNA: TGTGCCAGCAGCTTACAGGGTCCCAATAGCAATCAGCCCCAGCATTTT. The whole variable domain, remainder taken from reference TRBV7-9 and TRBJ1-5, is DTGVSQNPRHKITKRGQNVTFRCDPISEHNRLYWYRQTLGQGPEFLTYFQNEAQLEKSRLLSDRFSAERPKGSFSTLEIQRTEQGDSAMYLCASSLQGPNSNQPQHFGDGTRLSIL.

The rearrangement joins TRBV5-4 to TRBJ2-5; 10 bases are shared with TRBD2. The CDR3 extends over 14 amino acids. Trimming took 4 bases from V and 3 from J; bases not matched to a gene: 3. The germline gives CDR1 SGHNT, CDR2 YYREEE (reference sequence). CDR3 in DNA: TGTGCCAGCAGCCAAGGACTAGCGGAAGAGACCCAGTACTTC. Translated, it gives CASSQGLAEETQYF. The full variable domain, rest sourced from reference TRBV5-4 and TRBJ2-5, is ETGVTQSPTHLIKTRGQQVTLRCSSQSGHNTVSWYQQALGQGPQFIFQYYREEENGRGNFPPRFSGLQFPNYSSELNVNALELDDSALYLCASSQGLAEETQYFGPGTRLLVL.

A single count supports this clone. V is TRBV6-4 and J is TRBJ2-3; 8 nucleotides match TRBD2. Trimming at V came to 2 bases and at J to 1 base, leaving 5 bases not matched to a gene. This CDR3 spans 16 amino acids. Germline CDR1 reads MRHNA; CDR2 reads SNTAGT. CDR3 residues: CASSDSAGGGTDTQYF. The CDR3 nucleotides are TGTGCCAGCAGTGACAGCGCGGGGGGCGGCACAGATACGCAGTATTTT.

The V and J genes are TRBV5-4 and TRBJ2-3, with 7 positions matching TRBD1. This CDR3 is built from 15 residues. CDR1 and CDR2 from the germline V gene are SGHNT and YYREEE (reference sequence). V dropped 2 bases and J dropped 4; count of bases not matched to a gene: 7. CDR3 amino acids: CASSLQGLRSDTQYF. The CDR3 nucleotides read TGTGCCAGCAGCTTACAGGGGCTTCGTTCAGATACGCAGTATTTT.

V and J are TRBV5-1 and TRBJ1-2; D call uncertain. Per germline, CDR1 SGHRS and CDR2 YFSETQ. Trimming took off 4 bases at V and 2 bases at J, with 15 bases between the two ends. The length of the CDR3 is 15 residues. The CDR3 loop is CASSLVAGVNYGYTF. In DNA form, the CDR3 reads TGCGCCAGCAGCCTGGTGGCAGGTGTCAACTATGGCTACACCTTC.

The chain combines TRBV4-3 with TRBJ2-5, with D unresolved. This CDR3 spans 16 amino acids. V gave up 0 bases and J gave up 5 bases, with 16 bases separating them. Germline V gene lookup returns CDR1 LGHNA and CDR2 YSLEER. The CDR3 sequence: CASSQDPAQPGETQYF. CDR3 nucleotides: TGCGCCAGCAGCCAAGACCCAGCCCAGCCCGGGGAGACCCAGTACTTC.

This chain joins TRBV7-3 and TRBJ1-2; 7 nucleotides align to TRBD1. The CDR3 contains 16 residues. Germline assignment: CDR1 SGHTA and CDR2 FQGTGA. V dropped 5 bases and J dropped 1; count of bases not matched to a gene: 10. This CDR3 reads CASSPQGGAYNYGYTF. The CDR3 DNA reads TGTGCCAGCAGCCCGCAGGGGGGAGCTTATAACTATGGCTACACCTTC.

This clone appeared once. This chain connects TRBV11-3 to TRBJ2-2; D is ambiguous. CDR1 and CDR2 (germline): SGHNT, YENEEA. Deletions cut 1 base from V and 8 bases from J, with 2 bases between. The CDR3 consists of 11 residues. CDR3 nucleotides: TGTGCCAGCAGCTTAGCAGGGGAGCTGTTTTTT. Its translation: CASSLAGELFF.

The chain joins TRBV27 to TRBJ2-1; 8 bases map to TRBD1. The CDR3 sequence is 15 residues long. CDR1 is MNHEY and CDR2 is SMNVEV in the germline V gene (reference sequence). The V and J ends lost 3 bases and 2 bases, in that order; junction bases with no gene match: 3. In DNA, the CDR3 is TGTGCCAGCAGTTTTGTACAGGGGGCCTACAATGAGCAGTTCTTC. Its protein is CASSFVQGAYNEQFF.

The CDR3 region has the DNA TGTGCCAGCAGTGAAAGTCGGGACAGAGCGCATTTT. Amino acid sequence: CASSESRDRAHF. This chain joins TRBV2 and TRBJ1-5, with 7 bases that match TRBD1. V lost 2 bases, J lost 15 bases, and 7 bases stayed unmatched. The CDR3 is 12 amino acids. The germline V gene has CDR1 SNHLY and CDR2 FYNNEI.

The chain carries TRBV5-1 and TRBJ2-1, with D hard to call. The germline V gene has CDR1 SGHRS and CDR2 YFSETQ. The V end lost 1 base, the J end lost 8 bases, and 7 bases lay between the germline ends. The CDR3 is 12 amino acids. CDR3 bases: TGCGCCAGCAGCTTGCCCACAGATGAGCAGTTCTTC. Amino acid sequence: CASSLPTDEQFF. Full variable domain (remainder filled in from reference TRBV5-1 and TRBJ2-1): KAGVTQTPRYLIKTRGQQVTLSCSPISGHRSVSWYQQTPGQGLQFLFEYFSETQRNKGNFPGRFSGRQFSNSRSEMNVSTLELGDSALYLCASSLPTDEQFFGPGTRLTVL.

J is TRBJ2-7 and V is TRBV15, with 7 bases lining up with TRBD2. J lost 6 bases, V lost 3 bases, and 5 bases had no gene match. CDR3 size: 13 residues. The germline V gene encodes CDR1 LNHNV and CDR2 YYDKDF (reference sequence). In DNA, the CDR3 is TGTGCCACCAGCAGGGCTGGGGGGGGCGAGCAGTACTTC. It translates to CATSRAGGGEQYF.

This chain joins TRBV7-9 and TRBJ2-5; unclear D gene. The germline gives CDR1 SEHNR, CDR2 FQNEAQ (reference sequence). Between the trimmed V and J ends, which lost 8 bases and 5 bases, there was a span of 15 bases. CDR3 length equals 13 residues. The CDR3 spells CASSLLAQETQYF. Written as DNA, the CDR3 is TGTGCCAGCTCCCTTCTGGCCCAGGAGACCCAGTACTTC.

This clone was detected once. V usage is TRBV10-3 and J usage is TRBJ2-5; 8 bases fit TRBD1. The CDR3 loop spans 15 amino acids. CDR1 is ENHRY and CDR2 is SYGVKD in the germline V gene. V lost 2 bases and J lost 4; bases outside the gene matches: 6. The CDR3 bases are TGTGCCATCAGTGAGGTGCAGGGGGCTGGAGAGACCCAGTACTTC. Amino acids: CAISEVQGAGETQYF.

This chain connects TRBV7-3 to TRBJ1-1, with a possible D match to TRBD1 (5 bases). With 3 bases removed from V and 1 base from J, the gap between germline ends came to 6 bases. Looked up from germline, CDR1 is SGHTA and CDR2 is FQGTGA. CDR3 size: 13 residues. CDR3 region: CASSLDKNTEAFF. The CDR3 nucleotides are TGTGCCAGCAGCTTGGACAAGAACACTGAAGCTTTCTTT.

This chain joins TRBV6-5 and TRBJ1-1; 7 bases map to TRBD1. J lost 1 base, V lost 6 bases, and 8 bases had no gene match. The CDR3 sequence is 15 residues long. CDR1 is MNHEY and CDR2 is SVGAGI in the germline V gene. CDR3 loop: CASRQGRMENTEAFF. The CDR3 nucleotides are TGTGCCAGCAGACAGGGGCGGATGGAGAACACTGAAGCTTTCTTT.

The chain combines TRBV6-1 with TRBJ1-1; the D is unclear. Germline loops: CDR1 MNHNS, CDR2 SASEGT. The CDR3 runs to 14 residues. V was trimmed by 4 bases and J by 2 bases, leaving 11 bases between them. CDR3 residues: CASSAVSENTEAFF. The CDR3 DNA is TGTGCCAGCAGTGCAGTTTCAGAAAACACTGAAGCTTTCTTT.